One and the same sample provided the 28 T cell receptor beta chains below, sequenced in a study of human T cells and chemical hapten exposure (TCRdb year 2021). Library creation used RACE. Instrument used: NextSeq 500. TCRdb trimmed the raw reads at Q25, called clones with MiXCR and kept productive beta chains. Each entry is one CDR3 protein sequence, shown with its most common DNA and genes. In this sample the table shows over 45,000 distinct CDR3 sequences, about a tenth of which occur a single time. Less than 15% of the sample is held by the ten biggest clonotypes. The label giving this sample's time point can be read as: patch test 1, 2 weeks after DPC sensitization. The treatment or condition label, as the study defines it: therapeutic diphenylcyclopropenone sensitization with weekly scalp DPC. The material sequenced was whole blood, taken in connection with sensitization to the hapten diphenylcyclopropenone (DPC). The source is a middle-aged woman with alopecia areata. Some clones in this sample may be carry-over from other donors' samples.

Remarks on this clonotype: Because it lacks the conserved phenylalanine or tryptophan at the end, this CDR3 is likely a read error. This chain links TRBV5-1 with TRBJ1-5, with TRBD1 as a possible D gene (5 bases). V was pared by 0 bases and J by 6 bases, with 7 bases between. Germline CDR1 reads SGHRS; CDR2 reads YFSETQ. CDR3 size: 13 residues. The CDR3 reads CASSLEGAQPQHL. CDR3 bases: TGCGCCAGCAGCTTGGAAGGGGCTCAGCCCCAGCATTTA.

This clonotype has only a few counts. This sequence joins TRBV19 and TRBJ2-1; 10 bases line up with TRBD1. The ends lost 5 bases at V and 5 bases at J; junction bases unmatched: 9. The CDR3 consists of 16 residues. Germline loops: CDR1 LNHDA, CDR2 SQIVND (reference sequence). Written as DNA, the CDR3 is TGTGCCAGTAGTGAATTGCCGGGACAGGGGCACAATGAGCAGTTCTTC. Its protein product is CASSELPGQGHNEQFF.

In this sample, this clonotype turned up a few times. This chain joins TRBV9 and TRBJ2-3, with 16 bases matching TRBD2. The CDR3 has 18 amino acids. Germline V gives CDR1 SGDLS, CDR2 YYNGEE. J was trimmed by 2 bases and V by 4 bases; bases with no gene match: 7. This chain's CDR3 is CASSRSGTSGGATDTQYF. The CDR3 nucleotides read TGTGCCAGCAGCCGTTCTGGGACTAGCGGGGGGGCCACAGATACGCAGTATTTT.

In this sample, this clonotype turned up a few times. The chain couples TRBV5-1 to TRBJ2-5; 9 bases map to TRBD2. The V and J ends lost 0 bases and 0 bases, in that order; junction bases with no gene match: 6. Looked up from germline, CDR1 is SGHRS and CDR2 is YFSETQ. The CDR3 covers 17 residues. DNA for the CDR3: TGCGCCAGCAGCTTGGGGGCTAGCGGGGCGTACCAAGAGACCCAGTACTTC. This gives the protein CASSLGASGAYQETQYF.

The CDR3 loop reads CASSSTGRAGGDTQYF. CDR3 DNA: TGTGCCAGCAGCTCCACGGGGAGGGCCGGTGGAGATACGCAGTATTTT. The V and J genes are TRBV11-1 and TRBJ2-3; 7 bases map to TRBD2. The CDR3 totals 16 residues. Trimming cost V 4 bases and J 5 bases; bases outside gene matches: 12. Germline V lookup: CDR1 SGHAT, CDR2 FQDESV (reference sequence). The entire variable domain, with the rest obtained from reference TRBV11-1 and TRBJ2-3, is as follows: EAEVAQSPRYKITEKSQAVAFWCDPISGHATLYWYRQILGQGPELLVQFQDESVVDDSQLPKDRFSAERLKGVDSTLKIQPAELGDSAMYLCASSSTGRAGGDTQYFGPGTRLTVL.

The chain carries TRBV12-3 or TRBV12-4 and TRBJ1-1; D gene uncertain. Trimming left V 3 bases short and J 6 bases short, with 11 bases between. The CDR3 totals 13 residues. CDR3 in amino acids: CASSLRREAEAFF. The CDR3 DNA reads TGTGCCAGCAGTTTGCGGAGGGAGGCTGAAGCTTTCTTT.

The table lists this clonotype with a few counts. The chain couples TRBV21-1 to TRBJ2-6. TRBV21-1 is annotated as a pseudogene. CDR3 length equals 17 residues. The CDR3 DNA sequence: TGTGCCAGCAGCAAATACGGCAGTCGTTCTGGGGCCAACGTCCTGACTTTC. Protein: CASSKYGSRSGANVLTF.

The chain employs TRBV9 and TRBJ2-5; D uncertain. Trimming took 0 bases from V and 5 from J, leaving 17 bases between them. The CDR3 runs 16 residues. Germline V gene lookup returns CDR1 SGDLS and CDR2 YYNGEE. CDR3 nucleotide sequence: TGTGCCAGCAGCGTAGAAAAGCGCCCGGTTGGGGAGACCCAGTACTTC. It encodes CASSVEKRPVGETQYF.

This clonotype was seen repeatedly, ten times or more. The chain links TRBV29-1 to TRBJ2-5; D is ambiguous. The CDR3 has 12 residues. Trimming removed 4 bases from V and 2 bases from J, with 8 bases in between. CDR1 is SQVTM, CDR2 ANQGSEA, per germline. The CDR3 loop is CSVAWGQETQYF. The CDR3 bases are TGCAGCGTTGCGTGGGGACAAGAGACCCAGTACTTC.

The chain carries TRBV3-1 and TRBJ2-3, with TRBD2 matching 7 bases. V shed 4 bases, J shed 4 bases, and the junction held 5 bases outside the gene matches. The CDR3 is made up of 14 amino acids. Germline V gene lookup returns CDR1 LGHDT and CDR2 YNNKEL (reference sequence). The CDR3 spells CASSPGLRADTQYF. The CDR3 DNA follows: TGTGCCAGCAGCCCGGGACTACGCGCAGATACGCAGTATTTT.

This clonotype was observed at least ten times. This rearrangement joins TRBV28 to TRBJ2-1, with 10 bases fitting TRBD2. Germline lookup yields CDR1 MDHEN and CDR2 SYDVKM. The CDR3 has 14 residues. J lost 8 bases, V lost 7 bases, and 8 bases had no gene match. The CDR3 bases are TGTGCCAGCAAAGTAGCGGGGGGCCTACATGAGCAGTTCTTC. This gives the protein CASKVAGGLHEQFF.

The table lists this clonotype with a few counts. The chain recombines TRBV6-1 with TRBJ2-7; D is uncertain. Trimming removed 8 bases from V and 2 bases from J, with 13 bases in between. This CDR3 comprises 13 residues. Germline loops: CDR1 MNHNS, CDR2 SASEGT. The CDR3 spells CASAMEPTYEQYF. DNA of the CDR3: TGTGCCAGCGCCATGGAACCAACCTACGAGCAGTACTTC.

Ten or more counts support this clonotype. This chain uses TRBV12-3 or TRBV12-4 with TRBJ1-1; tentative D call: TRBD1 (5 bases). This CDR3 is 15 amino acids long. Deletions cut 4 bases from V and 1 base from J, with 13 bases between. The chain's CDR3 is CASSSVGTPNTEAFF. The CDR3 DNA sequence: TGTGCCAGCAGTTCAGTAGGGACGCCGAACACTGAAGCTTTCTTT.

This clonotype has a count of ten or more. The chain is built from TRBV4-3 and TRBJ1-5, with 8 bases identical to TRBD1. J was trimmed by 7 bases and V by 6 bases; bases with no gene match: 17. Germline lookup yields CDR1 LGHNA and CDR2 YSLEER. The CDR3 has 17 amino acids. As DNA, the CDR3 is TGCGCCAGCAGAAAAAGGGGGCTCAGGGGGCCTGGACAGCCCCAGCATTTT. This gives the protein CASRKRGLRGPGQPQHF.

The chain links TRBV20-1 to TRBJ2-1, with 9 positions matching TRBD2. V lost 5 bases and J lost 3; bases outside the gene matches: 5. Germline values: CDR1 DFQATT, CDR2 SNEGSKA (reference sequence). The CDR3 contains 14 residues. CDR3 nucleotides: TGCAGTGCTGGAGCGGGGGGCGACTACAATGAGCAGTTCTTC. Protein: CSAGAGGDYNEQFF.

The table lists this clonotype with many counts. V is TRBV7-9 and J is TRBJ2-1, with D uncertain. Germline V lookup: CDR1 SEHNR, CDR2 FQNEAQ (reference sequence). The CDR3 consists of 13 residues. Trimming pared 5 bases from V and 5 bases from J, leaving 10 bases between. CDR3 amino acids: CASSPNTNNEQFF. The CDR3 nucleotides are TGTGCCAGCAGCCCCAACACCAACAATGAGCAGTTCTTC.

This clonotype was seen repeatedly, ten times or more. The chain recombines TRBV28 with TRBJ2-7; D remains ambiguous. There are 9 residues in the CDR3. Germline CDR1 MDHEN, CDR2 SYDVKM. V was shortened by 8 bases and J by 5 bases, with 4 bases between the two germline ends. The DNA of the CDR3 is TGTGCCAGCGGACACGAGCAGTACTTC. Amino acid sequence: CASGHEQYF.

This clonotype was recorded a few times. The chain combines TRBV7-9 with TRBJ2-3; no firm D call. CDR1 SEHNR and CDR2 FQNEAQ come from the germline V gene (reference sequence). The CDR3 spans 13 residues. V was pared by 5 bases and J by 4 bases, with 10 bases between. CDR3 coding DNA: TGTGCCAGCAGCCCTAGTGGTCCAGATACGCAGTATTTT. Translation gives CASSPSGPDTQYF.

Ten or more counts support this clonotype. The rearrangement uses TRBV7-3 and TRBJ1-6, with no clear D. V was shortened by 4 bases and J by 7 bases, with 11 bases between the two germline ends. The CDR3 loop spans 14 amino acids. Germline V gives CDR1 SGHTA, CDR2 FQGTGA. The CDR3 protein is CASSSRGGNSPLHF. The CDR3 DNA follows: TGTGCCAGCAGCTCCCGGGGTGGGAATTCACCCCTCCACTTT.

This clonotype was observed at least ten times. The chain employs TRBV30 and TRBJ1-2, with D maybe TRBD1 (5 bases). Trimming cost V 0 bases and J 5 bases, with 13 bases left between them. This CDR3 comprises 14 residues. The germline V gene encodes CDR1 GTSNPN and CDR2 SVGIG (reference sequence). Here the CDR3 reads CAWSVGGGLYGYTF. In DNA form, the CDR3 reads TGTGCCTGGAGTGTTGGGGGAGGCTTATATGGCTACACCTTC.

There are many counts of this clonotype. The genes are TRBV7-2 and TRBJ2-1; TRBD2 agrees at 11 bases. CDR1 and CDR2 (germline): SGHTA, FQGNSA. The trim removed 3 bases at V and 8 bases at J, leaving 6 bases unmatched. The CDR3 is made up of 15 amino acids. The DNA for the CDR3 is TGTGCCAGCAGCTTCCATAGCGGGGGGGCCGATGAGCAGTTCTTC. It specifies CASSFHSGGADEQFF. Supplemented by reference TRBV7-2 and TRBJ2-1, the full variable domain reads GAGVSQSPSNKVTEKGKDVELRCDPISGHTALYWYRQSLGQGLEFLIYFQGNSAPDKSGLPSDRFSAERTGGSVSTLTIQRTQQEDSAVYLCASSFHSGGADEQFFGPGTRLTVL.

This clonotype was picked up many times. Germline and junction disagree at one end, which may indicate a read error. The chain recombines TRBV6-5 with TRBJ2-7, with TRBD2 as a possible D gene (7 bases). Germline lookup yields CDR1 MNHEY and CDR2 SVGAGI. CDR3 length: 13 amino acids. CDR3 loop: CASSYEGGRTLFF. The CDR3 bases are TGTGCCAGCAGTTACGAGGGGGGGAGGACCCTTTTCTTC.

The chain recombines TRBV7-8 with TRBJ2-7; 13 bases are a match to TRBD2. V was pared by 4 bases and J by 6 bases, with 6 bases of the junction left unmatched. The CDR3 has 15 residues. CDR1 SGHVS and CDR2 FQNEAQ come from the germline V gene. The CDR3, as DNA: TGTGCCAGCAGCTGGGGACTAGCGGGACCCTCCGAGCAGTACTTC. It codes for CASSWGLAGPSEQYF.

This clonotype was detected ten times or more. V usage is TRBV5-1 and J usage is TRBJ2-7; 9 bases are a match to TRBD2. The CDR3 contains 15 residues. Trimming took 4 bases from V and 4 from J; bases not matched to a gene: 9. CDR1 and CDR2 (germline): SGHRS, YFSETQ. CDR3 residues: CASSLRSGGPYEQYF. The DNA for the CDR3 is TGCGCCAGCAGCCTCCGAAGCGGGGGGCCTTACGAGCAGTACTTC.

This clonotype was seen many times. The chain combines TRBV19 with TRBJ1-2; D not certain. V lost 4 bases and J 4 bases, leaving 16 bases between the germline ends. CDR3 size: 15 residues. Germline-derived CDR1 and CDR2 are LNHDA and SQIVND (reference sequence). The CDR3 sequence: CASSTRASVIYGYTF. The CDR3 nucleotides read TGTGCCAGTAGTACTCGAGCATCGGTCATCTATGGCTACACCTTC.

This clonotype appeared many times. The rearrangement joins TRBV5-1 to TRBJ1-5; D unresolved. The V gene's germline CDR1 is SGHRS and CDR2 YFSETQ. CDR3 size: 14 residues. V lost 2 bases, J lost 6 bases, and 12 bases lay in between. The CDR3 DNA sequence: TGCGCCAGCAGCTTCTCCTCCGAGGGTCAGCCCCAGCATTTT. Protein product: CASSFSSEGQPQHF.

This clonotype came up many times. The chain recombines TRBV5-4 with TRBJ1-6; weak D call: TRBD1 (6 bases). V was clipped by 4 bases and J by 7 bases, with 12 bases between them. Germline V gene data show CDR1 as SGHNT and CDR2 as YYREEE (reference sequence). There are 14 residues in the CDR3. As DNA, the CDR3 is TGTGCCAGCAGCATGGCGAGGGGGAATTCACCCCTCCACTTT. It codes for CASSMARGNSPLHF. Full variable domain (remainder filled in from reference TRBV5-4 and TRBJ1-6): ETGVTQSPTHLIKTRGQQVTLRCSSQSGHNTVSWYQQALGQGPQFIFQYYREEENGRGNFPPRFSGLQFPNYSSELNVNALELDDSALYLCASSMARGNSPLHFGNGTRLTVT.

This clonotype was observed a handful of times. The chain has TRBV20-1 and TRBJ2-3; D is ambiguous. The CDR3 contains 11 residues. The V and J ends lost 6 bases and 7 bases respectively, with 11 bases between them. Per germline, CDR1 DFQATT and CDR2 SNEGSKA (reference sequence). The CDR3 region has the DNA TGCAGTGCCGTCACTGCCTATACGCAGTATTTT. Encoded protein: CSAVTAYTQYF.